This record concerns one T cell receptor beta chain sequence. Antigen specificity is unknown. Germline CDR1 and CDR2: MNHEY and SVGAGI. V was pared by 6 bases and J by 1 base, with 13 bases between. This CDR3 has 15 residues. Assay used: immunoSEQ multiplex PCR; TCRdb lists only in-frame clones, some missing. In the table there are 100,000 to 150,000 clones, roughly 84% of which are singletons. This record comes from a study of T cell responses to AZD1222 COVID-19 vaccine. Study conclusions and caveats: The donors showed a predominance of white British ancestry and of females, with possible underestimation of clonal diversity. Just a handful of people given AZD1222 tested seropositive at baseline. None of the repertoires were sampled until the peak T cell response had passed. Spike-spanning, vaccine-associated CD4 TCRs were dominant at 160-218 and 743-854.

This clonotype originated in an adult who received the AZD1222 COVID-19 vaccine. The chain links TRBV6-5 to TRBJ1-5, with no clear D. Sequencing was performed on peripheral blood, taken 28 days after the second AZD1222 dose. CDR3 DNA sequence: TGTGCCAGCAGAGTTGAGGGAAACAGCAATCAGCCCCAGCATTTT. The encoded protein is CASRVEGNSNQPQHF.